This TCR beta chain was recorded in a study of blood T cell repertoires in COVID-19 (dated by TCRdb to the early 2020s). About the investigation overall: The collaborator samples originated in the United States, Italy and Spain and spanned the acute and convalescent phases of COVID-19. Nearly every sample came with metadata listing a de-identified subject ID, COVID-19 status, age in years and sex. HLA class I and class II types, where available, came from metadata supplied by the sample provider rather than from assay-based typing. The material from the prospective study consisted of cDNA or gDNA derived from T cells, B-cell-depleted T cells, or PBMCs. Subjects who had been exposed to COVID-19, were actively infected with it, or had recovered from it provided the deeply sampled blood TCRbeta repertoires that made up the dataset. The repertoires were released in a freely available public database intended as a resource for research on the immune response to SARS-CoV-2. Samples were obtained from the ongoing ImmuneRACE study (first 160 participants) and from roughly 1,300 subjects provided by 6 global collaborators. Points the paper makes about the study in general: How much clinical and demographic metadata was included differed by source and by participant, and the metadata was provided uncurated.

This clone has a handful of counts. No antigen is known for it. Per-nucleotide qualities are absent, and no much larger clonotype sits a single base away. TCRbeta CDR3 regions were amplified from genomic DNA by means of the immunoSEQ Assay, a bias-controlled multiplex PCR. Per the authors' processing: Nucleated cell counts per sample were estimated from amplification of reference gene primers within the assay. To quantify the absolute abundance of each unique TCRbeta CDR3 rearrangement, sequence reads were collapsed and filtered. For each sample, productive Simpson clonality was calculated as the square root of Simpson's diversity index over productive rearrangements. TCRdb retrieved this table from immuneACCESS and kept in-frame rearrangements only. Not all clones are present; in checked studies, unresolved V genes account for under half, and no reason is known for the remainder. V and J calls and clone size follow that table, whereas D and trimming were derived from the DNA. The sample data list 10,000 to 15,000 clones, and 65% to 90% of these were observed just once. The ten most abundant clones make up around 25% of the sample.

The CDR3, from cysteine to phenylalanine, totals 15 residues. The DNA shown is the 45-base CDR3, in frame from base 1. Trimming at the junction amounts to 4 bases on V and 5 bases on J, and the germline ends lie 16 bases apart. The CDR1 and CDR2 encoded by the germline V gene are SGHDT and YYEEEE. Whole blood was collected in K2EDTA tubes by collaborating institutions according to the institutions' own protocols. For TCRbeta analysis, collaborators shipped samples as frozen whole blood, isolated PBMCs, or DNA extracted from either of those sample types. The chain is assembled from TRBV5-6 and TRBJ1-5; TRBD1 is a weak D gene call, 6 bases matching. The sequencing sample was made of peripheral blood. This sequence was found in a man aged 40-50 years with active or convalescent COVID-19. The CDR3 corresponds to CASSKQGNNYQPQHF. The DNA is TGTGCCAGCAGCAAACAGGGCAACAATTATCAGCCCCAGCATTTT. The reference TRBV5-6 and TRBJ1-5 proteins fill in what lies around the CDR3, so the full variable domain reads DAGVTQSPTHLIKTRGQQVTLRCSPKSGHDTVSWYQQALGQGPQFIFQYYEEEERQRGNFPDRFSGHQFPNYSSELNVNALLLGDSALYLCASSKQGNNYQPQHFGDGTRLSIL.